Shown below are 30 T cell receptor beta chains from a single sample sequenced in a study of CD8+ T cells in alopecia areata. As to treatment: oral pan-JAK inhibitor, 5-10 mg twice daily. RNA was extracted and reverse transcribed into cDNA as the sequencing template. The method was immunoSEQ multiplex PCR; TCRdb's version includes in-frame clones alone and lacks a portion of them. The table records 200,000 or so clones, 58% of them present only once. The sequencing here drew on CD4+ T cells sorted from blood, taken at week 24, from a patient treated with tofacitinib. Receptor source: a human donor with alopecia areata.

The chain combines TRBV6-5 with TRBJ2-7; no reliable D call. The CDR3 consists of 13 residues. Germline V lookup: CDR1 MNHEY, CDR2 SVGAGI. V was pared by 5 bases and J by 6 bases, with 14 bases between. The CDR3 loop reads CASSRGKMSEQYF. CDR3 DNA: TGTGCCAGCAGTAGAGGAAAAATGAGCGAGCAGTACTTC.

V is TRBV5-1 and J is TRBJ1-1; TRBD1 matches at 8 bases. This CDR3 is 14 amino acids long. Germline CDR1 and CDR2: SGHRS and YFSETQ. V was pared by 1 base and J by 5 bases, with 4 bases of the junction left unmatched. The CDR3 reads CASSLWTGRTEAFF. For the CDR3, the DNA is TGCGCCAGCAGCTTGTGGACAGGGAGGACTGAAGCTTTCTTT.

This clone was counted only a few times. This chain connects TRBV28 to TRBJ2-7, with 8 bases lining up with TRBD1. The CDR3 length is 14 residues. V shed 1 base and J 3 bases; nucleotides not matched to a gene: 2. CDR1 MDHEN and CDR2 SYDVKM come from the germline V gene. This CDR3 reads CASSLSGGGYEQYF. DNA of the CDR3: TGTGCCAGCAGTTTATCAGGGGGCGGCTACGAGCAGTACTTC.

This clone was seen a few times. This sequence joins TRBV19 and TRBJ2-2; D call uncertain. Germline V gene lookup returns CDR1 LNHDA and CDR2 SQIVND (reference sequence). The CDR3 totals 14 residues. V lost 5 bases to trimming and J lost 0 bases, with 7 bases between them. The DNA for the CDR3 is TGTGCCAGTAGTGATCACTCGAACACCGGGGAGCTGTTTTTT. Translating it yields CASSDHSNTGELFF.

V usage is TRBV2 and J usage is TRBJ2-5; tentatively, D is TRBD2 (6 bases). The end of the DNA aligns better with TRBJ2-7, so the J call may be wrong. CDR3 size: 15 residues. Germline V gene data show CDR1 as SNHLY and CDR2 as FYNNEI. The CDR3 sequence: CASSEALATRYEQYF. DNA for the CDR3: TGTGCCAGCAGTGAAGCGCTAGCGACGAGGTACGAGCAGTACTTC.

V usage is TRBV4-1 and J usage is TRBJ2-7; 11 bases line up with TRBD1. Germline V gene lookup returns CDR1 MGHRA and CDR2 YSYEKL. The CDR3 contains 17 residues. V shed 2 bases and J 2 bases; nucleotides not matched to a gene: 8. The CDR3 coding sequence is TGCGCCAGCAGCCAATACTTGGGGACAGGGGGGGCCTACGAGCAGTACTTC. Amino acid sequence: CASSQYLGTGGAYEQYF.

This clone was recorded once. The gene calls are TRBV27 and TRBJ1-5, with D unresolved. Trimming stripped 5 bases from V and 7 bases from J, with 12 bases between. Germline lookup yields CDR1 MNHEY and CDR2 SMNVEV (reference sequence). The CDR3 extends over 13 amino acids. The CDR3 region is CASSPSAQQPQHF. The CDR3 DNA is TGTGCCAGCAGTCCCTCAGCCCAGCAGCCCCAGCATTTT.

The V and J genes are TRBV27 and TRBJ2-5, with D tentatively TRBD1 or TRBD2 (5 bases each). Germline V gives CDR1 MNHEY, CDR2 SMNVEV (reference sequence). V gave up 3 bases and J gave up 7 bases, with 15 bases separating them. The CDR3 loop spans 14 amino acids. The CDR3 sequence: CASSFQGTRGTQYF. As DNA, the CDR3 is TGTGCCAGCAGTTTCCAGGGCACGAGGGGGACCCAGTACTTC.

V and J are TRBV5-1 and TRBJ2-4; no clear D gene. The V end was cut by 0 bases, the J end by 1 base, with 5 bases between. The length of the CDR3 is 14 residues. Germline V gives CDR1 SGHRS, CDR2 YFSETQ. For the CDR3, the DNA is TGCGCCAGCAGCTTGGAATACGCCAAAAACATTCAGTACTTC. Protein product: CASSLEYAKNIQYF.

This clone was found a few times. The gene calls are TRBV30 and TRBJ2-3; 7 bases agree with TRBD2. Per germline, CDR1 GTSNPN and CDR2 SVGIG (reference sequence). The CDR3 has 15 amino acids. The V gene end was trimmed by 1 base and the J gene end by 2 bases; junction bases not matched to a gene: 6. The CDR3 coding sequence is TGTGCCTGGAGTGCCGGGACTACAGTCACAGATACGCAGTATTTT. This gives the protein CAWSAGTTVTDTQYF. Full variable domain (outside the CDR3, taken from reference TRBV30 and TRBJ2-3): SQTIHQWPATLVQPVGSPLSLECTVEGTSNPNLYWYRQAAGRGLQLLFYSVGIGQISSEVPQNLSASRPQDRQFILSSKKLLLSDSGFYLCAWSAGTTVTDTQYFGPGTRLTVL.

This CDR3 is CASSSTNQGQYGYTF. The CDR3 DNA is TGTGCCAGCAGCAGTACCAACCAGGGTCAATATGGCTACACCTTC. The rearrangement uses TRBV27 and TRBJ1-2, with a tentative D call TRBD1 (5 bases). The V end lost 6 bases, the J end lost 5 bases, and 19 bases lay between the germline ends. There are 15 residues in the CDR3. In germline, CDR1 is MNHEY, CDR2 SMNVEV (reference sequence).

The genes are TRBV5-1 and TRBJ2-7; D possibly corresponds to TRBD1 (6 bases). V dropped 5 bases and J dropped 5 bases, with 11 bases sitting between them. The CDR3 consists of 12 residues. In germline, CDR1 is SGHRS, CDR2 YFSETQ. The CDR3 DNA sequence: TGCGCCAGCAGTGTAAACAGGGACGAGCAGTACTTC. Its translation is CASSVNRDEQYF.

Regarding this clone: The same CDR3 arises from other DNA sequences in this sample as well. This sequence joins TRBV7-2 and TRBJ2-7; 10 bases align to TRBD1. V shed 5 bases and J 0 bases; nucleotides not matched to a gene: 4. From germline, CDR1 is SGHTA and CDR2 FQGNSA. The CDR3 sequence is 15 residues long. The CDR3 is CASSPRTGGSYEQYF. The CDR3 region has the DNA TGTGCCAGCAGCCCCCGGACAGGGGGCTCCTACGAGCAGTACTTC.

This clone has more than one count but fewer than ten. The chain recombines TRBV5-1 with TRBJ1-5, with D possibly TRBD1 on 6 matching bases. The CDR3 has 16 amino acids. Between the trimmed V and J ends, which lost 1 base and 2 bases, there was a span of 13 bases. The germline gives CDR1 SGHRS, CDR2 YFSETQ. The CDR3 loop reads CASSLTTGGGNQPQHF. CDR3 DNA: TGCGCCAGCAGCTTGACGACAGGAGGTGGCAATCAGCCCCAGCATTTT.

The rearrangement uses TRBV5-1 and TRBJ1-1; D ambiguous. Germline V gives CDR1 SGHRS, CDR2 YFSETQ. The CDR3 runs to 13 residues. Trimming stripped 1 base from V and 1 base from J, with 5 bases between. The CDR3 protein is CASSLTANTEAFF. CDR3 nucleotides: TGCGCCAGCAGCTTGACAGCGAACACTGAAGCTTTCTTT.

This clone showed up just a few times. The chain has TRBV7-2 and TRBJ1-3, with 8 bases that match TRBD1. Trimming removed 1 base from V and 0 bases from J; junction bases left unmatched: 2. Germline V gene sequence: CDR1 SGHTA, CDR2 FQGNSA. This CDR3 region has 16 residues. The CDR3 is CASSLVGQGSGNTIYF. The CDR3 nucleotides are TGTGCCAGCAGCTTAGTTGGACAGGGCTCTGGAAACACCATATATTTT.

The chain is built from TRBV7-2 and TRBJ1-2; D gene unclear. The ends were cut back, 1 base at V and 4 bases at J, with 13 bases in the middle. The CDR3 is 15 residues long. Germline values: CDR1 SGHTA, CDR2 FQGNSA. The CDR3 is CASSLDARSPYGYTF. The CDR3 DNA reads as TGTGCCAGCAGCTTAGATGCCAGGAGCCCCTATGGCTACACCTTC.

The chain joins TRBV2 to TRBJ1-5; a possible D gene is TRBD1 (5 bases). Germline loops: CDR1 SNHLY, CDR2 FYNNEI. The CDR3 covers 14 residues. V was cut by 6 bases and J by 0 bases, with 9 bases left in between. The DNA for the CDR3 is TGTGCCAGCAGCCAGACAGATAGCAATCAGCCCCAGCATTTT. It encodes CASSQTDSNQPQHF.

This clone was recorded a few times. V and J are TRBV4-2 and TRBJ2-6; D is perhaps TRBD2 (5 bases). Trimming shortened V by 4 bases and J by 3 bases, and 19 bases separated the two germline ends. The germline V gene encodes CDR1 LGHNA and CDR2 YNFKEQ. This CDR3 spans 18 amino acids. The CDR3 bases are TGTGCCAGCAGCCCCTTCGGAGGATACTCAAGTGGGGCCAACGTCCTGACTTTC. Translation: CASSPFGGYSSGANVLTF.

The chain recombines TRBV29-1 with TRBJ1-1; D perhaps matches TRBD1 (6 bases). V lost 6 bases and J lost 1, with 12 bases in between. CDR1 and CDR2 from the germline V gene are SQVTM and ANQGSEA. This CDR3 has 13 residues. The CDR3: CSVSQGGNTEAFF. CDR3 DNA: TGCAGCGTCTCACAGGGTGGGAACACTGAAGCTTTCTTT.

Only a few counts were recorded for this clone. V is TRBV4-3 and J is TRBJ2-2; D gene unclear. Trimming shortened V by 3 bases and J by 4 bases, and 12 bases separated the two germline ends. The length of the CDR3 is 15 residues. CDR1 is LGHNA, CDR2 YSLEER, per germline. The DNA for the CDR3 is TGCGCCAGCAGCCAGGTCCTATCAACCACCGGGGAGCTGTTTTTT. Encoded protein: CASSQVLSTTGELFF.

Remarks on this clone: Other DNA variants within this sample encode the same CDR3. The V and J genes are TRBV25-1 and TRBJ1-2; D gene uncertain. Looked up from germline, CDR1 is MGHDK and CDR2 is SYGVNS. V lost 4 bases, J lost 4 bases, and 4 bases lay in between. The CDR3 has 11 residues. CDR3 loop: CASSALYGYTF. The CDR3 bases are TGTGCCAGCAGTGCCCTCTATGGCTACACCTTC.

The chain carries TRBV29-1 and TRBJ2-1, with D possibly being TRBD1 (7 bases). The V and J ends lost 4 bases and 3 bases respectively, with 10 bases between them. Germline CDR1 and CDR2: SQVTM and ANQGSEA. The CDR3 consists of 13 residues. CDR3 loop: CSVGQGGYNEQFF. DNA for the CDR3: TGCAGCGTTGGACAGGGAGGCTACAATGAGCAGTTCTTC.

On this clone: Sequence at one end of the junction differs from germline and may be a read error. This chain uses TRBV14 with TRBJ1-5; D is possibly TRBD1 (5 bases). This CDR3 contains 11 residues. Per germline, CDR1 SGHDN and CDR2 FVKESK. CDR3 sequence: CARDIVQLQHF. The CDR3 nucleotides are TGTGCCAGGGACATCGTGCAGCTCCAGCATTTT.

As regards this clone: Other DNA sequences in the same sample also yield this CDR3. The rearrangement uses TRBV29-1 and TRBJ2-5; no reliable D call. Trimming cost V 1 base and J 5 bases, with 5 bases left between them. The CDR3 length is 11 residues. CDR1 is SQVTM, CDR2 ANQGSEA, per germline. DNA of the CDR3: TGCAGCGTTGAAGTCGGGGAGACCCAGTACTTC. Its protein is CSVEVGETQYF.

The chain joins TRBV6-1 to TRBJ2-5; 8 nucleotides agree with TRBD2. This CDR3 has 14 amino acids. V lost 4 bases and J lost 10; bases outside the gene matches: 11. Germline V gene lookup returns CDR1 MNHNS and CDR2 SASEGT. The CDR3 DNA reads as TGTGCCAGCAGTGCCTCGCGGGGGGCGGGACACCAGTACTTC. Translating it yields CASSASRGAGHQYF.

This chain's CDR3 is CASSLLGPPNNEQFF. Written as DNA, the CDR3 is TGTGCCAGCAGTTTATTGGGCCCGCCGAACAATGAGCAGTTCTTC. The rearrangement uses TRBV27 and TRBJ2-1; no firm D call. The germline gives CDR1 MNHEY, CDR2 SMNVEV (reference sequence). With 1 base removed from V and 5 bases from J, the gap between germline ends came to 12 bases. The CDR3 totals 15 residues.

The V call is TRBV7-9, the J call TRBJ1-1; D unclear. The CDR3 runs to 9 residues. The germline V gene has CDR1 SEHNR and CDR2 FQNEAQ (reference sequence). The germline V and J ends were trimmed by 6 bases and 8 bases, with 4 bases remaining between them. In DNA, the CDR3 is TGTGCCAGCAGTCCCGAAGCTTTCTTT. Its protein product is CASSPEAFF.

This sequence joins TRBV7-3 and TRBJ1-1, with TRBD1 matching 7 bases. Germline CDR1 and CDR2: SGHTA and FQGTGA. CDR3 size: 13 residues. Trimming took 3 bases from V and 6 from J; bases not matched to a gene: 4. The CDR3 loop is CASSFGGGAEAFF. The CDR3 DNA reads as TGTGCCAGCAGCTTCGGAGGGGGCGCTGAAGCTTTCTTT.

The chain uses TRBV5-6 and TRBJ2-5; D is undetermined. V was clipped by 4 bases and J by 4 bases, with 11 bases between them. Germline values: CDR1 SGHDT, CDR2 YYEEEE. The CDR3 extends over 13 amino acids. CDR3 amino acids: CASSQTAGETQYF. CDR3 DNA sequence: TGTGCCAGCAGCCAGACGGCAGGAGAGACCCAGTACTTC. Variable domain in full (rest from reference TRBV5-6 and TRBJ2-5): DAGVTQSPTHLIKTRGQQVTLRCSPKSGHDTVSWYQQALGQGPQFIFQYYEEEERQRGNFPDRFSGHQFPNYSSELNVNALLLGDSALYLCASSQTAGETQYFGPGTRLLVL.